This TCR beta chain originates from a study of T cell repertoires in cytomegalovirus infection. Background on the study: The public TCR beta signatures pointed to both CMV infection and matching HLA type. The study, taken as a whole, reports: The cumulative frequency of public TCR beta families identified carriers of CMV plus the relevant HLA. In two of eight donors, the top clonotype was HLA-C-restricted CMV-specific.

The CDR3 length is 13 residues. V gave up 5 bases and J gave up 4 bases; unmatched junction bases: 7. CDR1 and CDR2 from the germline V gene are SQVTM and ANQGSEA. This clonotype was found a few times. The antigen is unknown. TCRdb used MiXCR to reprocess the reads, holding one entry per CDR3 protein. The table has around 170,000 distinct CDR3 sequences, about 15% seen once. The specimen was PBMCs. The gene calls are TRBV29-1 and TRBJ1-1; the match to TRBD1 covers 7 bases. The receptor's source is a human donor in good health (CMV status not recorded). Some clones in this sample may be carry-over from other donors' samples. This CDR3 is CSVTTGAITEAFF. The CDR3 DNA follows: TGCAGCGTTACCACAGGGGCGATCACTGAAGCTTTCTTT. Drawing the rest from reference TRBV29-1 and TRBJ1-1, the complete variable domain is SAVISQKPSRDICQRGTSLTIQCQVDSQVTMMFWYRQQPGQSLTLIATANQGSEATYESGFVIDKFPISRPNLTFSTLTVSNMSPEDSSIYLCSVTTGAITEAFFGQGTRLTVV.